A single sample is the source of the 32 T cell receptor beta chains below, sequenced in a study of T cell repertoires in cytomegalovirus infection. Antigens for these TCRs are unknown. One entry per CDR3 protein, called by TCRdb with MiXCR from the reads. The sample gives some 940,000 distinct CDR3 sequences, around 32% of which show up once; about an eighth is in the top ten. Sequenced here: cultured CD8+ T cells from PBMCs, sampled from culture after CMV antigen stimulation. These TCRs come from a human donor in good health (CMV status not recorded). Some clones in this sample may be carry-over from other donors' samples.

In its sample, this clonotype was seen a few times. The chain is built from TRBV27 and TRBJ2-1; 8 positions agree with TRBD2. Germline CDR1 reads MNHEY; CDR2 reads SMNVEV (reference sequence). Trimming cost V 2 bases and J 6 bases; bases outside gene matches: 6. There are 15 residues in the CDR3. The CDR3, as DNA: TGTGCCAGCAGTTTAGTAGCGGGGTGGGGCAATGAGCAGTTCTTC. Protein: CASSLVAGWGNEQFF.

This clonotype was seen only a few times. This chain uses TRBV7-3 with TRBJ2-2; 8 positions agree with TRBD1. Germline V lookup: CDR1 SGHTA, CDR2 FQGTGA. The V gene end was trimmed by 5 bases and the J gene end by 3 bases; junction bases not matched to a gene: 14. The CDR3 length is 18 residues. The CDR3 nucleotides are TGTGCCAGCAGCCTCGGACAGGGAGGAGCAGGGGACACCGGGGAGCTGTTTTTT. It yields the protein CASSLGQGGAGDTGELFF.

This clonotype has at least ten counts. This rearrangement joins TRBV7-6 to TRBJ2-3; no firm D call. The length of the CDR3 is 13 residues. CDR1 is SGHVS, CDR2 FNYEAQ, per germline. V lost 5 bases and J 5 bases, leaving 11 bases between the germline ends. CDR3 sequence: CASSHGPGDTQYF. The CDR3 DNA sequence: TGTGCCAGCAGCCACGGGCCGGGAGATACGCAGTATTTT.

The J gene is TRBJ2-1, the V gene TRBV6-5, with TRBD2 identical over 13 bases. The CDR3 loop spans 15 amino acids. J gave up 10 bases and V 8 bases, and 11 bases lay outside the gene matches. In germline, CDR1 is MNHEY, CDR2 SVGAGI. CDR3 bases: TGTGCCAGCCGCTATACTAGCGGGGGGGCAGGGGAGCAGTTCTTC. This sequence encodes CASRYTSGGAGEQFF.

This sequence joins TRBV12-3 or TRBV12-4 and TRBJ2-3, with TRBD2 identical over 9 bases. This CDR3 has 14 amino acids. After removal of 6 bases from V and 5 bases from J, the junction contained 6 bases not matched to a gene. CDR3 sequence reads: CASRPRGGRDTQYF. As DNA, the CDR3 is TGTGCCAGCAGACCGCGGGGGGGCCGAGATACGCAGTATTTT.

This clonotype was recorded at least ten times. J is TRBJ2-5 and V is TRBV7-2, with a possible D match to TRBD2 (7 bases). This CDR3 is 15 amino acids long. With 1 base removed from V and 4 bases from J, the gap between germline ends came to 13 bases. Germline V gives CDR1 SGHTA, CDR2 FQGNSA. The CDR3 loop is CASSLGGGRLETQYF. CDR3 coding DNA: TGTGCCAGCAGCTTAGGGGGGGGCCGTTTAGAGACCCAGTACTTC.

In this sample, this clonotype turned up a few times. The chain carries TRBV6-5 and TRBJ1-5, with 9 bases lining up with TRBD1. The CDR3 extends over 14 amino acids. Germline assignment: CDR1 MNHEY and CDR2 SVGAGI. The trim removed 2 bases at V and 7 bases at J, leaving 3 bases unmatched. The CDR3 is CASSYAGTGQPQHF. The CDR3, as DNA: TGTGCCAGCAGTTACGCAGGGACAGGGCAGCCCCAGCATTTT.

This clonotype was observed a few times. V gene TRBV7-9 combines with J gene TRBJ1-2, with D possibly being TRBD1 (6 bases). Trimming cost V 0 bases and J 3 bases, with 11 bases left between them. Per the germline V gene, CDR1 is SEHNR and CDR2 is FQNEAQ (reference sequence). CDR3 length: 15 residues. CDR3 sequence: CASSLATGSDYGYTF. The DNA of the CDR3 is TGTGCCAGCAGCTTAGCAACAGGGAGTGACTATGGCTACACCTTC. Supplemented by reference TRBV7-9 and TRBJ1-2, the full variable domain reads DTGVSQNPRHKITKRGQNVTFRCDPISEHNRLYWYRQTLGQGPEFLTYFQNEAQLEKSRLLSDRFSAERPKGSFSTLEIQRTEQGDSAMYLCASSLATGSDYGYTFGSGTRLTVV.

This sequence joins TRBV28 and TRBJ2-2; D tentatively fits TRBD1 or TRBD2 (5 bases each). Trimming took off 2 bases at V and 6 bases at J, with 25 bases between the two ends. The V gene's germline CDR1 is MDHEN and CDR2 SYDVKM. The CDR3 length is 19 residues. DNA of the CDR3: TGTGCCAGCAGTTTAGCTACGGTGGTGGTCGGGGCTATACCCGGGGAGCTGTTTTTT. Residues: CASSLATVVVGAIPGELFF.

This chain links TRBV19 with TRBJ1-5; D is perhaps TRBD1 (6 bases). The CDR3 contains 15 residues. Germline CDR1 is LNHDA and CDR2 is SQIVND (reference sequence). The ends were cut back, 7 bases at V and 0 bases at J, with 13 bases in the middle. For the CDR3, the DNA is TGTGCCAGTACGTGGGGGCGGGTTAGCAATCAGCCCCAGCATTTT. Its protein is CASTWGRVSNQPQHF.

V is TRBV20-1 and J is TRBJ2-1; 8 positions match TRBD2. J lost 9 bases, V lost 0 bases, and 13 bases had no gene match. Germline V gene sequence: CDR1 DFQATT, CDR2 SNEGSKA (reference sequence). This CDR3 comprises 16 residues. The CDR3 DNA sequence: TGCAGTGCTAGAGACAAAGATGGGACTAGATTTAGTGAGCAGTTCTTC. It is translated as CSARDKDGTRFSEQFF.

The V and J genes are TRBV14 and TRBJ1-2, with D tentatively TRBD1 (5 bases). Germline V gene sequence: CDR1 SGHDN, CDR2 FVKESK. V was cut by 3 bases and J by 2 bases, with 13 bases left in between. This CDR3 has 15 amino acids. Written as DNA, the CDR3 is TGTGCCAGCAGCCATACTTGGGGGGGGAACTATGGCTACACCTTC. This sequence encodes CASSHTWGGNYGYTF. The full variable domain, in which reference TRBV14 and TRBJ1-2 provide the parts outside the CDR3, is EAGVTQFPSHSVIEKGQTVTLRCDPISGHDNLYWYRRVMGKEIKFLLHFVKESKQDESGMPNNRFLAERTGGTYSTLKVQPAELEDSGVYFCASSHTWGGNYGYTFGSGTRLTVV.

There are a few counts of this clonotype. This chain links TRBV2 with TRBJ2-1; weak D call: TRBD2 (6 bases). V was pared by 11 bases and J by 6 bases, with 11 bases between. The CDR3 is 11 residues long. The germline gives CDR1 SNHLY, CDR2 FYNNEI. The CDR3 bases are TGTGCCGGCGGGACCCCCAATGAGCAGTTCTTC. It specifies CAGGTPNEQFF.

This clonotype came up many times. The DNA of the CDR3 is TGTGCCAGCAGCTCTCCTAATCAGCCCCAGCATTTT. This translates into CASSSPNQPQHF. The chain joins TRBV7-9 to TRBJ1-5; no reliable D call. The CDR3 is 12 residues long. Germline assignment: CDR1 SEHNR and CDR2 FQNEAQ (reference sequence). V was pared by 4 bases and J by 4 bases, with 5 bases between.

The chain links TRBV11-3 to TRBJ2-2; 9 bases are a match to TRBD1. The CDR3 is made up of 14 amino acids. CDR1 is SGHNT and CDR2 is YENEEA in the germline V gene. V shed 5 bases, J shed 6 bases, and the junction held 4 bases outside the gene matches. CDR3 nucleotide sequence: TGTGCCAGCAGCACCCGGGACAGGGCCGGGGAGCTGTTTTTT. Residues: CASSTRDRAGELFF.

This clonotype was seen only a few times. The chain has TRBV6-6 and TRBJ2-7; D ambiguous. This CDR3 has 15 residues. CDR1 is MNHNY, CDR2 SVGAGI, per germline (reference sequence). Trimming stripped 0 bases from V and 5 bases from J, with 14 bases between. This CDR3 is CASSYSAYRYHEQYF. The CDR3 bases are TGTGCCAGCAGTTACTCGGCTTACCGCTACCACGAGCAGTACTTC.

The J gene is TRBJ1-4, the V gene TRBV7-4; D is ambiguous. The ends were cut back, 4 bases at V and 12 bases at J, with 15 bases in the middle. The germline V gene encodes CDR1 SGHVT and CDR2 SQSDAQ. The CDR3 is 13 residues long. The CDR3 nucleotides are TGTGCCAGCAGCTCCTCATTAGGCGGACAACTGTTTTTT. This encodes CASSSSLGGQLFF. The complete variable domain, with remaining parts taken from reference TRBV7-4 and TRBJ1-4, reads GAGVSQSPRYKVAKRGRDVALRCDSISGHVTLYWYRQTLGQGSEVLTYSQSDAQRDKSGRPSGRFSAERPERSVSTLKIQRTEQGDSAVYLCASSSSLGGQLFFGSGTQLSVL.

The chain is built from TRBV12-3 or TRBV12-4 and TRBJ2-2; D perhaps matches TRBD1 (6 bases). CDR3 size: 16 residues. Trimming took off 5 bases at V and 0 bases at J, with 13 bases between the two ends. The CDR3 DNA sequence: TGTGCCAGCAGTCCCTGGGACAACGCGAACACCGGGGAGCTGTTTTTT. It translates to CASSPWDNANTGELFF.

The V gene is TRBV12-5, the J gene TRBJ2-5, with D unresolved. Germline V CDR1 and CDR2: LGHNT, FRNRAP. The V gene lost 6 bases and the J gene lost 5 bases, with 13 bases spanning the gap. CDR3 length equals 13 residues. The CDR3 DNA reads TGTGCTAGTGGCCAAGGGTTTCGGGAGACCCAGTACTTC. Amino acids: CASGQGFRETQYF.

This chain connects TRBV4-3 to TRBJ2-3; D possibly corresponds to TRBD1 (6 bases). The germline V and J ends were trimmed by 2 bases and 1 base, with 13 bases remaining between them. The CDR3 consists of 16 residues. Germline assignment: CDR1 LGHNA and CDR2 YSLEER. The chain's CDR3 is CASSQSQGRRTDTQYF. CDR3 sequence (DNA): TGCGCCAGCAGCCAAAGCCAGGGGCGACGCACAGATACGCAGTATTTT.

V gene TRBV9 combines with J gene TRBJ2-6; 7 bases agree with TRBD1. Per germline, CDR1 SGDLS and CDR2 YYNGEE. V was pared by 4 bases and J by 0 bases, with 4 bases of the junction left unmatched. The CDR3 extends over 16 amino acids. Here the CDR3 reads CASSIDRDSGANVLTF. In DNA form, the CDR3 reads TGTGCCAGCAGCATCGACAGGGACTCTGGGGCCAACGTCCTGACTTTC.

The V call is TRBV7-9, the J call TRBJ2-1; TRBD1 matches 8 bases. Trimming cost V 5 bases and J 2 bases; bases outside gene matches: 14. Germline CDR1 is SEHNR and CDR2 is FQNEAQ (reference sequence). CDR3 length: 18 amino acids. The CDR3 protein is CASSAGQVTGGPYNEQFF. The DNA of the CDR3 is TGTGCCAGCAGCGCTGGGCAGGTAACAGGGGGGCCCTACAATGAGCAGTTCTTC.

This clonotype has a count of ten or more. The chain couples TRBV5-1 to TRBJ1-1, with D hard to call. This CDR3 spans 13 amino acids. V was shortened by 0 bases and J by 8 bases, with 11 bases between the two germline ends. The germline V gene has CDR1 SGHRS and CDR2 YFSETQ. CDR3 in DNA: TGCGCCAGCAGCTTGGCATCCGGGAGAGAAGCTTTCTTT. Translation: CASSLASGREAFF. Full variable domain (missing parts from reference TRBV5-1 and TRBJ1-1): KAGVTQTPRYLIKTRGQQVTLSCSPISGHRSVSWYQQTPGQGLQFLFEYFSETQRNKGNFPGRFSGRQFSNSRSEMNVSTLELGDSALYLCASSLASGREAFFGQGTRLTVV.

The chain employs TRBV19 and TRBJ1-6; perhaps TRBD1 as D (6 bases). This CDR3 contains 13 residues. Per the germline V gene, CDR1 is LNHDA and CDR2 is SQIVND (reference sequence). The germline V and J ends were trimmed by 7 bases and 6 bases, with 10 bases remaining between them. This chain's CDR3 is CASKIGGNSPLHF. The DNA of the CDR3 is TGTGCCAGTAAGATAGGGGGTAATTCACCCCTCCACTTT.

V usage is TRBV19 and J usage is TRBJ2-1, with 9 bases aligning to TRBD2. Germline-derived CDR1 and CDR2 are LNHDA and SQIVND (reference sequence). The CDR3 consists of 15 residues. Unmatched junction bases numbered 8, after V lost 3 bases and J lost 8 bases. Here the CDR3 DNA reads TGTGCCAGTAGTATGGTGGCGGGGGGGCGGGATGAGCAGTTCTTC. Translated, it gives CASSMVAGGRDEQFF.

This clonotype occurred many times. The chain joins TRBV7-6 to TRBJ2-1; perhaps D is TRBD1 or TRBD2 (5 bases each). In germline, CDR1 is SGHVS, CDR2 FNYEAQ. V was clipped by 4 bases and J by 3 bases, with 16 bases between them. This CDR3 spans 16 amino acids. DNA of the CDR3: TGTGCCAGCAGCTCGACCGGGACGGCCGTCTACAATGAGCAGTTCTTC. Protein sequence: CASSSTGTAVYNEQFF. Based on the CDR3 plus reference TRBV7-6 and TRBJ2-1, the full variable domain is GAGVSQSPRYKVTKRGQDVALRCDPISGHVSLYWYRQALGQGPEFLTYFNYEAQQDKSGLPNDRFSAERPEGSISTLTIQRTEQRDSAMYRCASSSTGTAVYNEQFFGPGTRLTVL.

This clonotype was detected many times. The gene calls are TRBV12-3 or TRBV12-4 and TRBJ1-1; 8 nucleotides agree with TRBD1. The CDR3 consists of 15 residues. J lost 3 bases, V lost 3 bases, and 6 bases had no gene match. CDR3 nucleotides: TGTGCCAGCAGTTTTTCAGGGGGCTGGCACACTGAAGCTTTCTTT. Residues: CASSFSGGWHTEAFF.

On this clonotype itself: This sequence may be a read error, since a much larger clone differs from it by one base. The chain carries TRBV7-8 and TRBJ1-5; D possibly corresponds to TRBD1 (5 bases). CDR1 and CDR2 (germline): SGHVS, FQNEAQ. The length of the CDR3 is 15 residues. In nucleotides, the CDR3 is TGTGTCAGCAGCTTAGGGGTACAGAGCAATCAGCCCCAGCATTTT. This encodes CVSSLGVQSNQPQHF.

This clonotype was recorded a few times. The rearrangement uses TRBV7-9 and TRBJ2-7; no definite D call. The germline CDR1 and CDR2 sequences are SEHNR and FQNEAQ (reference sequence). The CDR3 has 15 residues. V shed 8 bases and J shed 0 bases, with 17 bases lying between them. CDR3 nucleotide sequence: TGTGCCAGCGGGAATGAACTCCTGAGCTCCTACGAGCAGTACTTC. Protein sequence: CASGNELLSSYEQYF.

CDR3 residues: CASSEGQAFNSPLHF. CDR3 nucleotides: TGTGCCAGCAGTGAAGGACAGGCTTTTAATTCACCCCTCCACTTT. This chain links TRBV6-4 with TRBJ1-6; TRBD1 agrees at 7 bases. CDR1 is MRHNA and CDR2 is SNTAGT in the germline V gene. The V gene end was trimmed by 3 bases and the J gene end by 6 bases; junction bases not matched to a gene: 5. This CDR3 is 15 amino acids long.

In this sample, this clonotype turned up a few times. This chain uses TRBV12-5 with TRBJ2-1, with 7 bases identical to TRBD1. The CDR3 runs to 13 residues. The germline gives CDR1 LGHNT, CDR2 FRNRAP. V gave up 7 bases and J gave up 10 bases; unmatched junction bases: 10. This CDR3 reads CASEPTGAWEQFF. CDR3 coding DNA: TGTGCTAGTGAACCAACAGGGGCCTGGGAGCAGTTCTTC.

The CDR3 is CASSVSVDEQYV. The CDR3 coding sequence is TGTGCCAGCAGTGTTTCGGTAGACGAGCAGTACGTC. The J gene is TRBJ2-7, the V gene TRBV2; no firm D call. This CDR3 is built from 12 residues. CDR1 is SNHLY, CDR2 FYNNEI, per germline. With 4 bases removed from V and 5 bases from J, the gap between germline ends came to 9 bases.